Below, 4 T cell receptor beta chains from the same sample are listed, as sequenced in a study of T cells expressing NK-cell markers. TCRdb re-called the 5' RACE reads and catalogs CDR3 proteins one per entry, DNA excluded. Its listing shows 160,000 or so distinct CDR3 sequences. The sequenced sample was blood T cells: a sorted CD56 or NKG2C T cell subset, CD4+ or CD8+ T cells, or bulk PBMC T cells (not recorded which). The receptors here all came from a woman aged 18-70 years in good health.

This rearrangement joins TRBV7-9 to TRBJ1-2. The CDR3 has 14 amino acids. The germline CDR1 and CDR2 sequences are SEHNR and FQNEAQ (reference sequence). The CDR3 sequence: CASSLNQDNYGYTF.

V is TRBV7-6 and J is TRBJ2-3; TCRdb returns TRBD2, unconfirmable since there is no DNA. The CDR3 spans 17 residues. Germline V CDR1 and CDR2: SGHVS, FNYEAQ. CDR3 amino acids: CASSLNRLAGGKDTQYF.

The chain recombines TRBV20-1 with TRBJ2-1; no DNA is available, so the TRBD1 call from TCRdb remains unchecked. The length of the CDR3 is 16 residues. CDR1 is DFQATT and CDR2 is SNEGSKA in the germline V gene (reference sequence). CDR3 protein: CSARDSSGGAANEQFF.

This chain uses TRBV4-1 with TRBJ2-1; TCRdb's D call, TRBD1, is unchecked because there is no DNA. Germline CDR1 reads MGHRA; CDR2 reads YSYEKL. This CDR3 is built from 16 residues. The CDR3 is CASSQDSGQGYNEQFF.